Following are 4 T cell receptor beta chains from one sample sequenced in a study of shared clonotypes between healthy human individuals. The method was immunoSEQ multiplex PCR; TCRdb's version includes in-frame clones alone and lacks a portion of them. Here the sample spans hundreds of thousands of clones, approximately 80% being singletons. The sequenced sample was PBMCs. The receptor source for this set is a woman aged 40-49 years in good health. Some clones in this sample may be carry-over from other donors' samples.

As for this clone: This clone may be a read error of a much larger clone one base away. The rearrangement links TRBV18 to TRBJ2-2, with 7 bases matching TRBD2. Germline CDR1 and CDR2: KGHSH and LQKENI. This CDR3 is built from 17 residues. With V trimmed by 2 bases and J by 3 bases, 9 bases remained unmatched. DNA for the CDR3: TGTGCCAGCTCACCAATGAGCGGGAACGAGCACACCGGGGAGCTGTTTTTT. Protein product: CASSPMSGNEHTGELFF. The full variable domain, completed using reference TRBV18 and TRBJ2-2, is NAGVMQNPRHLVRRRGQEARLRCSPMKGHSHVYWYRQLPEEGLKFMVYLQKENIIDESGMPKERFSAEFPKEGPSILRIQQVVRGDSAAYFCASSPMSGNEHTGELFFGEGSRLTVL.

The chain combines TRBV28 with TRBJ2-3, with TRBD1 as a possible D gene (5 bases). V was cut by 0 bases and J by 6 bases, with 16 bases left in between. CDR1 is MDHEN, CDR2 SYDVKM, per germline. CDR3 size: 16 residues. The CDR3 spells CASSLWAGADLDTQYF. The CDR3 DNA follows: TGTGCCAGCAGTTTATGGGCTGGGGCCGACTTGGATACGCAGTATTTT.

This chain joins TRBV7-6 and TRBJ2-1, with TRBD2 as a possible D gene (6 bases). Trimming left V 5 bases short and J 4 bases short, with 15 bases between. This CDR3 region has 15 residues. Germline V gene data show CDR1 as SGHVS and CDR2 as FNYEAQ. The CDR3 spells CASSLDTSPYNEQFF. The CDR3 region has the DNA TGTGCCAGCAGCCTAGACACTAGCCCTTACAATGAGCAGTTCTTC.

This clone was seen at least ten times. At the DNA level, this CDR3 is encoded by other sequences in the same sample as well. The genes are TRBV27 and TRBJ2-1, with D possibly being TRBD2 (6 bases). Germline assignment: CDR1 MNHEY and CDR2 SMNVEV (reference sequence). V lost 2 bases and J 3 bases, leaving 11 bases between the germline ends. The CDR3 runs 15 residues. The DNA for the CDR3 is TGTGCCAGCAGTTTACGGGAGCCGGGCTACAATGAGCAGTTCTTC. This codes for CASSLREPGYNEQFF.